This T cell receptor (beta chain) is drawn from a study of T cell responses to AZD1222 COVID-19 vaccine. Study as a whole: Analysis merged second doses at about 4 or about 12 weeks.

The V and J ends lost 4 bases and 1 base respectively, with 8 bases between them. The CDR3 consists of 13 residues. Germline lookup yields CDR1 SGHKS and CDR2 YYEKEE (reference sequence). Assay used: immunoSEQ multiplex PCR; TCRdb lists only in-frame clones, some missing. The sample lists roughly 97,000 clones; more than 85% were seen once. The receptor was isolated from an adult in good health. Sequenced material: peripheral blood, taken on day 0 of AZD1222 vaccination. The rearrangement links TRBV5-5 to TRBJ2-5; no clear D. This chain's CDR3 is CASSRAPQETQYF. The CDR3 nucleotides read TGTGCCAGCAGCCGGGCCCCCCAAGAGACCCAGTACTTC.